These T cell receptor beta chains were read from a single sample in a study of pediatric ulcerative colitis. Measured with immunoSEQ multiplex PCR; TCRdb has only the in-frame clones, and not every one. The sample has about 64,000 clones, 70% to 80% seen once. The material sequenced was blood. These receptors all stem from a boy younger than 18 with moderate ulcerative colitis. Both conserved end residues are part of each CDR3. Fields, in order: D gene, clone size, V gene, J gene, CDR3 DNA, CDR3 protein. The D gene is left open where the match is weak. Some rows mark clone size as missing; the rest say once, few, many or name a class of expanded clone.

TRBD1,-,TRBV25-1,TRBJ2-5,TGTGCCAGCAGTCCGAGACAACCGGGACAGGGCCGCGAGACCCAGTACTTC,CASSPRQPGQGRETQYF
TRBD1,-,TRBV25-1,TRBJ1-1,TGTGCCAGCAGTGAGGGACAGCTGAACACTGAAGCTTTCTTT,CASSEGQLNTEAFF
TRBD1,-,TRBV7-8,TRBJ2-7,TGTGCCAGCGCGTGGGGACAGGGGGCGAAGGAGCAGTACTTC,CASAWGQGAKEQYF
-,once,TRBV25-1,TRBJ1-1,TGTGCCAGCAATCTACCGGGGGGCACTGAAGCTTTCTTT,CASNLPGGTEAFF
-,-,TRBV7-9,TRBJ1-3,TGTGCCAGCAGCTTAGGTGGGGGCTCTGGAAACACCATATATTTT,CASSLGGGSGNTIYF
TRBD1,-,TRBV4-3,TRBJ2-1,TGCGCCAGCAGCCAAGGTGTGACAGGGAGTCTGAATGAGCAGTTCTTC,CASSQGVTGSLNEQFF
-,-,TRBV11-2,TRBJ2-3,TGTGCCAGCAGCTTATTTCAGGCTCCCTCGTCGCCGCAGTATTTT,CASSLFQAPSSPQYF
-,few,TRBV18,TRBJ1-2,TGTGCCAGCTCACCATCGGGAGGGTATGGCTACACCTTC,CASSPSGGYGYTF
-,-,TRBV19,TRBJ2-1,TGTGCCAGTAGTATCCCCAGCGCCTACAATGAGCAGTTCTTC,CASSIPSAYNEQFF
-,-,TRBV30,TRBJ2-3,TGTGCCTGGAGTGTACTTCAGGACTACACAGATACGCAGTATTTT,CAWSVLQDYTDTQYF
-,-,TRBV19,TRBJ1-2,TGTGCCAGTGGCATCCTACAGGGAACCTATGGCTACACCTTC,CASGILQGTYGYTF
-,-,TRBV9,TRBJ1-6,TGTGCCAGCAGCACGGCGGGGGGCGGGAATTCACCCCTCCACTTT,CASSTAGGGNSPLHF
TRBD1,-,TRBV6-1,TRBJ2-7,TGTGCCAGTCGGACAGGGGCCTACGAGCAGTACTTC,CASRTGAYEQYF
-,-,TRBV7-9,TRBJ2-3,TGTGCCTGGGCCCCCGGGGCTAGCACAGATACGCAGTATTTT,CAWAPGASTDTQYF
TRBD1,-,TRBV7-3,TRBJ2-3,TGTGCCAGCAGCCAACAAGACAGGGCCACAGATACGCAGTATTTT,CASSQQDRATDTQYF